This T cell receptor (beta chain) was sequenced in a study of response to subunit inactivated influenza vaccine. Findings and limits, study-wide: Seasonal influenza vaccination, on each occasion, was suggested by the authors to recruit few new T cells.

On this clonotype itself: As yet, its antigen is unknown.

The CDR3 is made up of 14 amino acids. Trimming left V 5 bases short and J 5 bases short, with 15 bases between. Per germline, CDR1 MNHEY and CDR2 SVGEGT. One entry per CDR3 protein, called by TCRdb with MiXCR from the RT-PCR reads. This table holds hundreds of thousands of distinct CDR3 sequences, 13% to 15% found once. This specimen consisted of PBMCs from blood, obtained about 14 days before vaccination. The chain has TRBV6-2 or TRBV6-3 and TRBJ1-1, with D uncertain. The origin of this receptor is a man aged 50 or older who received an inactivated influenza vaccine. The CDR3 reads CASSPRVERTEAFF. The CDR3 bases are TGTGCCAGCAGTCCCCGGGTGGAGAGGACTGAAGCTTTCTTT.